Below, one T cell receptor (beta chain) is given with its context. These data originate in a study of cytomegalovirus exposure and HLA in healthy donors. Trimming took 5 bases from V and 6 from J, leaving 17 bases between them. Germline CDR1 reads SEHNR; CDR2 reads FQNEAQ (reference sequence). The CDR3 has 15 amino acids. This PCR relied on a set of 60 Vbeta primers and 13 Jbeta primers. The protocol was immunoSEQ multiplex PCR, while the TCRdb copy is restricted to in-frame clones and leaves out a portion. This sample carries about 230,000 clones, approximately 78% of them seen once, and the ten largest clones take about 0.47%.

The chain recombines TRBV7-9 with TRBJ1-5; perhaps TRBD1 as D (6 bases). The clonotype originates from a boy between 10 and 17 years old in good health and CMV-seronegative. The sequenced material came from PBMCs. In DNA form, the CDR3 reads TGTGCCAGCAGCGCCGGGGCATGGGGGCTTCAGCCCCAGCATTTT. Protein product: CASSAGAWGLQPQHF. Variable domain in full (rest from reference TRBV7-9 and TRBJ1-5): DTGVSQNPRHKITKRGQNVTFRCDPISEHNRLYWYRQTLGQGPEFLTYFQNEAQLEKSRLLSDRFSAERPKGSFSTLEIQRTEQGDSAMYLCASSAGAWGLQPQHFGDGTRLSIL.